These 17 T cell receptor beta chains were all obtained from the same sample, sequenced in a study of cytomegalovirus exposure and HLA in healthy donors. The PCR used 60 Vbeta and 13 Jbeta primers. Clones were sequenced by immunoSEQ multiplex PCR, and TCRdb holds only the in-frame ones, with some missing. This sample has over 150,000 clones, with about 84% found just once. Sequencing was carried out using PBMCs. Source of these receptors: a man younger than 35 in good health and CMV-seronegative.

The chain is built from TRBV7-6 and TRBJ2-7, with 10 nucleotides matching TRBD2. From germline, CDR1 is SGHVS and CDR2 FNYEAQ. The CDR3 is 15 residues long. J lost 2 bases, V lost 5 bases, and 6 bases had no gene match. The DNA for the CDR3 is TGTGCCAGCAGCGAGGGGGGACTAGCGACCTACGAGCAGTACTTC. Translation gives CASSEGGLATYEQYF.

This chain uses TRBV7-2 with TRBJ1-2, with 7 bases matching TRBD1. The CDR3 consists of 13 residues. The J segment lost 7 bases and the V segment lost 5 bases, leaving 7 bases of the junction unmatched. CDR1 SGHTA and CDR2 FQGNSA come from the germline V gene. DNA for the CDR3: TGTGCCAGCAGCCCCCGTGCAGGGGGTGGCTACACCTTC. Translated: CASSPRAGGGYTF.

The V gene is TRBV2, the J gene TRBJ1-4, with TRBD1 matching over 7 bases. Germline V lookup: CDR1 SNHLY, CDR2 FYNNEI. Germline trimming cut 6 bases from V and 7 bases from J; bases unmatched to any gene: 11. The CDR3 has 15 amino acids. The CDR3 sequence is CASRPAGTVPEKLFF. CDR3 sequence (DNA): TGTGCCAGCAGACCCGCCGGGACAGTTCCTGAAAAACTGTTTTTT.

The genes are TRBV6-6 and TRBJ1-1; a weak D match, TRBD1 (5 bases). Germline V lookup: CDR1 MNHNY, CDR2 SVGAGI (reference sequence). V dropped 5 bases and J dropped 4 bases, with 14 bases sitting between them. The CDR3 length is 14 residues. CDR3 nucleotide sequence: TGTGCCAGCAGTCGAACAGGTTTGAGCACTGAAGCTTTCTTT. Its protein is CASSRTGLSTEAFF.

This chain links TRBV28 with TRBJ2-5; D perhaps matches TRBD1 (6 bases). Trimming pared 2 bases from V and 8 bases from J, leaving 18 bases between. Germline V gives CDR1 MDHEN, CDR2 SYDVKM. The CDR3 is made up of 15 amino acids. CDR3 protein: CASSLNGRDKKTQYF. For the CDR3, the DNA is TGTGCCAGCAGTTTAAATGGCAGGGACAAGAAAACCCAGTACTTC.

The genes are TRBV7-6 and TRBJ1-3, with 7 bases lining up with TRBD1. The V segment lost 1 base and the J segment 3 bases; nucleotides outside the gene matches: 0. CDR1 is SGHVS, CDR2 FNYEAQ, per germline. The CDR3 runs to 14 residues. CDR3 nucleotides: TGTGCCAGCAGCTTAGACAGGGGTGGAAACACCATATATTTT. Its translation is CASSLDRGGNTIYF.

This clone was seen a handful of times. This chain uses TRBV28 with TRBJ2-3; a possible D gene is TRBD2 (5 bases). The CDR3 is 12 amino acids. CDR1 MDHEN and CDR2 SYDVKM come from the germline V gene. V was cut by 8 bases and J by 4 bases, with 10 bases left in between. The CDR3 is CASERNSDTQYF. Here the CDR3 DNA reads TGTGCCAGCGAGCGGAATTCAGATACGCAGTATTTT. Looking up the rest from reference TRBV28 and TRBJ2-3 gives the full variable domain: DVKVTQSSRYLVKRTGEKVFLECVQDMDHENMFWYRQDPGLGLRLIYFSYDVKMKEKGDIPEGYSVSREKKERFSLILESASTNQTSMYLCASERNSDTQYFGPGTRLTVL.

The chain uses TRBV25-1 and TRBJ2-5, with D unclear. CDR3 length equals 12 residues. Germline CDR1 reads MGHDK; CDR2 reads SYGVNS. Trimming stripped 2 bases from V and 5 bases from J, with 6 bases between. The CDR3 loop reads CASSEGAETQYF. CDR3 bases: TGTGCCAGCAGTGAAGGAGCGGAGACCCAGTACTTC.

The chain is built from TRBV19 and TRBJ2-7; tentative D call: TRBD1 (5 bases). Germline CDR1 LNHDA, CDR2 SQIVND (reference sequence). Trimming shortened V by 3 bases and J by 6 bases, and 9 bases separated the two germline ends. This CDR3 has 12 residues. The CDR3 DNA is TGTGCCAGTAGTATGATAGGGGCCGAGCAGTACTTC. This sequence encodes CASSMIGAEQYF.

This clone occurred a few times. In DNA, the CDR3 is TGTGCCAGCAGTCAGAGGGGGGGTCAACCTTTCTCCGAGCAGTACTTC. Its translation is CASSQRGGQPFSEQYF. The gene calls are TRBV27 and TRBJ2-7; D perhaps matches TRBD2 (7 bases). V lost 5 bases, J lost 6 bases, and 23 bases lay in between. CDR1 is MNHEY, CDR2 SMNVEV, per germline (reference sequence). The CDR3 has 16 amino acids.

CDR3 bases: TGTGCCAGCAGCTTAGGGAGTTTTTTGGAAGAGACCCAGTACTTC. Translating it yields CASSLGSFLEETQYF. The chain employs TRBV7-9 and TRBJ2-5; D remains unclear. From germline, CDR1 is SEHNR and CDR2 FQNEAQ (reference sequence). V lost 1 base and J lost 3, with 12 bases in between. The CDR3 length is 15 residues.

The chain carries TRBV7-9 and TRBJ2-1; TRBD2 matches 13 bases. The CDR3 spans 15 residues. Losses at the gene ends were 5 bases for V and 6 bases for J; bases not matched to a gene: 4. Germline-derived CDR1 and CDR2 are SEHNR and FQNEAQ (reference sequence). In DNA form, the CDR3 reads TGTGCCAGCAGCCCAACTAGCGGGGGGGTCAATGAGCAGTTCTTC. Translating gives CASSPTSGGVNEQFF.

The chain joins TRBV7-9 to TRBJ1-2; unclear D gene. Trimming removed 0 bases from V and 4 bases from J, with 9 bases in between. Germline V gives CDR1 SEHNR, CDR2 FQNEAQ (reference sequence). The CDR3 consists of 14 residues. The CDR3 DNA follows: TGTGCCAGCAGCTTAGCGCCCGGAGCCTATGGCTACACCTTC. Its protein is CASSLAPGAYGYTF.

The J gene is TRBJ2-5, the V gene TRBV5-1; 8 nucleotides line up with TRBD2. The J call may be wrong; the DNA end is better matched by TRBJ2-7. This CDR3 has 14 amino acids. The germline V gene encodes CDR1 SGHRS and CDR2 YFSETQ. For the CDR3, the DNA is TGCGCCAGCAGCCCCGGGAGCGGGAGTTACGAGCAGTACTTC. Protein product: CASSPGSGSYEQYF.

This clone appeared a single time. The rearrangement links TRBV7-9 to TRBJ2-5; the D is unclear. CDR3 length: 12 amino acids. Per the germline V gene, CDR1 is SEHNR and CDR2 is FQNEAQ (reference sequence). V was shortened by 4 bases and J by 4 bases, with 7 bases between the two germline ends. The CDR3 reads CASSSLRETQYF. The CDR3 DNA is TGTGCCAGCAGCTCCCTGAGAGAGACCCAGTACTTC.

The V call is TRBV9, the J call TRBJ2-1; 14 bases are shared with TRBD2. This CDR3 is built from 19 residues. The ends lost 0 bases at V and 7 bases at J; junction bases unmatched: 12. Germline V gene sequence: CDR1 SGDLS, CDR2 YYNGEE. The CDR3 region has the DNA TGTGCCAGCAGCGTAGAGGGACTAGCGGGAGCCCTTGGAAAGAATGAGCAGTTCTTC. It specifies CASSVEGLAGALGKNEQFF. The full variable domain, in which reference TRBV9 and TRBJ2-1 provide the parts outside the CDR3, is DSGVTQTPKHLITATGQRVTLRCSPRSGDLSVYWYQQSLDQGLQFLIQYYNGEERAKGNILERFSAQQFPDLHSELNLSSLELGDSALYFCASSVEGLAGALGKNEQFFGPGTRLTVL.

This clone appeared a few times. The genes are TRBV5-1 and TRBJ1-4, with 7 bases matching TRBD1. Germline trimming cut 7 bases from V and 0 bases from J; bases unmatched to any gene: 6. Germline CDR1 is SGHRS and CDR2 is YFSETQ. The CDR3 totals 15 residues. The DNA for the CDR3 is TGCGCCAGCCGGGGACAGCCCACAACTAATGAAAAACTGTTTTTT. Protein product: CASRGQPTTNEKLFF.